The 12 T cell receptor beta chains listed next were all sequenced from one sample in a study of T cell responses to AZD1222 COVID-19 vaccine. TCRdb's copy holds only in-frame clones and misses some; the assay was immunoSEQ multiplex PCR. The sample lists about 200,000 clones, around 92% occurring once. Sequencing used peripheral blood, obtained on day 0 of AZD1222 vaccination. Receptors were obtained from an adult in good health.

This chain connects TRBV7-6 to TRBJ1-3; TRBD1 aligns across 8 bases. Germline V lookup: CDR1 SGHVS, CDR2 FNYEAQ. The CDR3 length is 16 residues. With 2 bases clipped from V and 7 bases from J, the junction kept 10 bases outside the gene matches. Written as DNA, the CDR3 is TGTGCCAGCAGCTTAACCGCCCCGACAGGGGAGAACACCATATATTTT. Encoded protein: CASSLTAPTGENTIYF.

This clone appeared once. This chain joins TRBV24-1 and TRBJ1-5, with 11 bases matching TRBD1. CDR3 size: 16 residues. Per germline, CDR1 KGHDR and CDR2 SFDVKD. J gave up 6 bases and V 4 bases, and 7 bases lay outside the gene matches. The CDR3 loop is CATSDAGTGGSQPQHF. DNA of the CDR3: TGTGCCACCAGTGACGCCGGGACAGGGGGATCTCAGCCCCAGCATTTT.

This rearrangement joins TRBV6-5 to TRBJ1-2, with no clear D. The germline V gene has CDR1 MNHEY and CDR2 SVGAGI. The germline V and J ends were trimmed by 0 bases and 4 bases, with 15 bases remaining between them. The CDR3 contains 16 residues. The CDR3 region is CASSYSPNGPLYGYTF. CDR3 DNA sequence: TGTGCCAGCAGTTACTCGCCCAACGGGCCCCTCTATGGCTACACCTTC.

This clone was recorded a few times. The chain has TRBV28 and TRBJ1-5; 10 nucleotides align to TRBD1. Germline CDR1 and CDR2: MDHEN and SYDVKM. V lost 4 bases to trimming and J lost 5 bases; unmatched junction nucleotides: 8. CDR3 length equals 16 residues. The DNA of the CDR3 is TGTGCCAGCAGTTCGCCAGACAGGGGGCTGTATCAGCCCCAGCATTTT. The encoded protein is CASSSPDRGLYQPQHF.

V is TRBV11-2 and J is TRBJ1-1; D is unresolved. This CDR3 contains 14 residues. Germline values: CDR1 SGHAT, CDR2 FQNNGV. Trimming pared 4 bases from V and 1 base from J, leaving 10 bases between. DNA of the CDR3: TGTGCCAGCAGCTCCATGACGACGAACACTGAAGCTTTCTTT. The encoded protein is CASSSMTTNTEAFF.

The chain combines TRBV25-1 with TRBJ1-2; the match to TRBD1 covers 8 bases. The CDR3 loop spans 15 amino acids. In germline, CDR1 is MGHDK, CDR2 SYGVNS. V shed 3 bases and J 3 bases; nucleotides not matched to a gene: 6. The CDR3 nucleotides read TGTGCCAGCAGTGACGGGGACAGGTGGCACTATGGCTACACCTTC. Its translation is CASSDGDRWHYGYTF.

The chain combines TRBV23-1 with TRBJ1-4; D gene unclear. TRBV23-1 qualifies as an ORF whose function is uncertain. The V and J ends lost 2 bases and 8 bases respectively, with 15 bases between them. This CDR3 region has 15 residues. CDR3 sequence (DNA): TGCGCCAGCAGTCAAACCACTCCCCCAATGGAAAAACTGTTTTTT. It encodes CASSQTTPPMEKLFF.

The CDR3, as DNA: TGTGCCAGCAGTCGTGGACAGGCAGTCTCTGGAAACACCATATATTTT. Residues: CASSRGQAVSGNTIYF. The gene calls are TRBV5-4 and TRBJ1-3; 7 bases agree with TRBD1. The germline gives CDR1 SGHNT, CDR2 YYREEE (reference sequence). The trim removed 5 bases at V and 0 bases at J, leaving 8 bases unmatched. The CDR3 covers 16 residues.

V gene TRBV27 combines with J gene TRBJ2-3; either TRBD1 or TRBD2 may supply D (6 bases each). V lost 6 bases and J 4 bases, leaving 14 bases between the germline ends. Germline CDR1 MNHEY, CDR2 SMNVEV (reference sequence). CDR3 length: 14 amino acids. The CDR3 here is CASRPGGLADTQYF. In DNA, the CDR3 is TGTGCCAGCAGGCCTGGGGGGCTCGCAGATACGCAGTATTTT.

The J gene is TRBJ1-2, the V gene TRBV27; D may be TRBD1 (6 bases). Trimming pared 3 bases from V and 5 bases from J, leaving 22 bases between. The CDR3 contains 17 residues. Germline CDR1 reads MNHEY; CDR2 reads SMNVEV (reference sequence). The DNA for the CDR3 is TGTGCCAGCAGTTTTTGGGCAGGGGCCCTGAAGGGGTATGGCTACACCTTC. Amino acid sequence: CASSFWAGALKGYGYTF.

This sequence joins TRBV7-3 and TRBJ2-2; TRBD1 matches 8 bases. Germline loops: CDR1 SGHTA, CDR2 FQGTGA. The CDR3 runs 19 residues. J gave up 4 bases and V 1 base, and 14 bases lay outside the gene matches. The CDR3, as DNA: TGTGCCAGCAGCTTAAATCCTCACGTCCCAGGGGGCGGCACCGGGGAGCTGTTTTTT. It is translated as CASSLNPHVPGGGTGELFF.

This chain connects TRBV11-2 to TRBJ1-2, with 9 nucleotides matching TRBD1. Germline loops: CDR1 SGHAT, CDR2 FQNNGV. The CDR3 length is 13 residues. Unmatched junction bases numbered 5, after V lost 6 bases and J lost 6 bases. This CDR3 reads CASRYTGGNGYTF. In nucleotides, the CDR3 is TGTGCCAGCAGATATACAGGGGGCAATGGCTACACCTTC.